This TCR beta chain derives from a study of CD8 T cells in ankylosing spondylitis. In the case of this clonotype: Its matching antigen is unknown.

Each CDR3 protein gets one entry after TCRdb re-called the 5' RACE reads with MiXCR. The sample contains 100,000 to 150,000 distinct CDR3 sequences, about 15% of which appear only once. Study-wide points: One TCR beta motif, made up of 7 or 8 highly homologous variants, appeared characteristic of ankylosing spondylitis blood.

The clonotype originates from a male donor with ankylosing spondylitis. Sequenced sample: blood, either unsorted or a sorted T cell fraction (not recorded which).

This CDR3 reads CASSSQGRYNEQFF. CDR3 in DNA: TGCGCCAGCAGCTCCCAGGGCCGATACAATGAGCAGTTCTTC. V gene TRBV5-1 combines with J gene TRBJ2-1; D might be TRBD1 (5 bases). The CDR3 consists of 14 residues. Germline V gene sequence: CDR1 SGHRS, CDR2 YFSETQ. The V end was cut by 3 bases, the J end by 4 bases, with 11 bases between.